Below are 27 T cell receptor beta chains sequenced from a single sample in a study of beta chain features in type 1 diabetes. Findings of the study overall: Type 1 diabetes patients had moderately but significantly shorter TCRB CDR3s in all four CD4+ subsets.

The authors reverse transcribed all of the isolated RNA, so sequencing captured expressed TCRB transcripts. Using immunoSEQ multiplex PCR, the repertoire was profiled, and TCRdb retains in-frame clones only, with some absent. The profile shows hundreds of thousands of clones, about a tenth of them singletons. Their target antigens are unknown. Sequenced material: central memory CD4+ T cells from blood. Receptors originate from a man aged 30-40 years with type 1 diabetes.

The chain uses TRBV11-3 and TRBJ2-7, with D possibly TRBD1 on 6 matching bases. V was trimmed by 3 bases and J by 2 bases, leaving 14 bases between them. The CDR3 totals 15 residues. The germline V gene encodes CDR1 SGHNT and CDR2 YENEEA. CDR3 protein: CASSLGSGEPYEQYF. The CDR3 DNA sequence: TGTGCCAGCAGCTTGGGCTCAGGGGAACCCTACGAGCAGTACTTC.

The gene calls are TRBV6-5 and TRBJ1-2, with 9 bases identical to TRBD1. V dropped 2 bases and J dropped 8; count of bases not matched to a gene: 3. CDR1 and CDR2 from the germline V gene are MNHEY and SVGAGI. CDR3 length: 13 residues. CDR3 region: CASSYDRGTGYTF. CDR3 DNA sequence: TGTGCCAGCAGTTACGACAGGGGGACCGGCTACACCTTC.

The chain recombines TRBV19 with TRBJ2-6; maybe TRBD1 (6 bases). The V end was cut by 6 bases, the J end by 4 bases, with 10 bases between. This CDR3 is built from 14 residues. Germline CDR1 LNHDA, CDR2 SQIVND (reference sequence). The CDR3 nucleotides are TGTGCCAGTAGGTCAGGGGCAGGGGCCAACGTCCTGACTTTC. Amino acids: CASRSGAGANVLTF.

There are a few counts of this clone. This rearrangement joins TRBV5-6 to TRBJ2-3; TRBD1 matches at 9 bases. The CDR3 totals 17 residues. The V gene end was trimmed by 4 bases and the J gene end by 3 bases; junction bases not matched to a gene: 12. The germline V gene has CDR1 SGHDT and CDR2 YYEEEE. Here the CDR3 reads CASSLSTTGGQTDTQYF. CDR3 bases: TGTGCCAGCAGCCTCTCCACGACAGGGGGGCAGACAGATACGCAGTATTTT.

This clone appeared a single time. The chain is built from TRBV2 and TRBJ2-3; D possibly uses TRBD1 or TRBD2 (5 bases each). The V end was cut by 3 bases, the J end by 3 bases, with 13 bases between. This CDR3 comprises 15 residues. CDR1 is SNHLY, CDR2 FYNNEI, per germline. The CDR3 protein is CASSEDYWGTDTQYF. CDR3 in DNA: TGTGCCAGCAGTGAGGATTATTGGGGGACAGATACGCAGTATTTT.

This rearrangement joins TRBV18 to TRBJ1-1; 8 positions match TRBD1. Trimming cost V 4 bases and J 1 base; bases outside gene matches: 5. There are 15 residues in the CDR3. CDR1 is KGHSH, CDR2 LQKENI, per germline. Written as DNA, the CDR3 is TGTGCCAGCTCACTGACAGGGGTTACGAACACTGAAGCTTTCTTT. Protein sequence: CASSLTGVTNTEAFF.

CDR3 sequence: CASSLSPDTQYF. The CDR3 nucleotides are TGTGCCAGCAGCTTATCTCCAGATACGCAGTATTTT. This chain links TRBV11-2 with TRBJ2-3; no reliable D call. V gave up 2 bases and J gave up 4 bases, with 4 bases separating them. The CDR3 loop spans 12 amino acids. Per the germline V gene, CDR1 is SGHAT and CDR2 is FQNNGV. The full variable domain, in which reference TRBV11-2 and TRBJ2-3 provide the parts outside the CDR3, is EAGVAQSPRYKIIEKRQSVAFWCNPISGHATLYWYQQILGQGPKLLIQFQNNGVVDDSQLPKDRFSAERLKGVDSTLKIQPAKLEDSAVYLCASSLSPDTQYFGPGTRLTVL.

This clone was counted a few times. The V gene is TRBV28, the J gene TRBJ1-4; perhaps TRBD1 as D (5 bases). The V and J ends lost 4 bases and 8 bases respectively, with 17 bases between them. Germline CDR1 is MDHEN and CDR2 is SYDVKM. The CDR3 loop spans 15 amino acids. Here the CDR3 DNA reads TGTGCCAGCAGTTCTACGCGGGGACTCATCGAAAAACTGTTTTTT. Translated: CASSSTRGLIEKLFF.

The chain recombines TRBV2 with TRBJ2-2, with a possible D match to TRBD1 (6 bases). CDR3 length: 15 residues. Germline CDR1 SNHLY, CDR2 FYNNEI. The V end lost 5 bases, the J end lost 2 bases, and 12 bases lay between the germline ends. CDR3: CASSSPGHNTGELFF. The CDR3 DNA reads TGTGCCAGCAGTTCACCGGGACATAACACCGGGGAGCTGTTTTTT.

A few counts support this clone. Other DNA sequences in this sample translate to the same CDR3. This CDR3 reads CASSLERNYGYTF. CDR3 DNA: TGTGCCAGCAGCTTGGAACGGAACTATGGCTACACCTTC. This chain uses TRBV5-6 with TRBJ1-2, with D hard to call. V gave up 0 bases and J gave up 2 bases, with 5 bases separating them. Germline V gene lookup returns CDR1 SGHDT and CDR2 YYEEEE. This CDR3 region has 13 residues.

This clone was picked up many times. V is TRBV19 and J is TRBJ1-5; 7 nucleotides line up with TRBD1. The CDR3 consists of 15 residues. Unmatched junction bases numbered 13, after V lost 7 bases and J lost 7 bases. CDR1 and CDR2 (germline): LNHDA, SQIVND (reference sequence). The CDR3 is CASIPWTGSGQPQHF. The CDR3 region has the DNA TGTGCCAGTATCCCGTGGACAGGTTCAGGACAGCCCCAGCATTTT.

The CDR3: CASSSGGLTDTQYF. The CDR3 DNA follows: TGTGCCAGCAGTTCGGGGGGGCTAACAGATACGCAGTATTTT. The chain uses TRBV28 and TRBJ2-3; 8 bases line up with TRBD2. The CDR3 runs 14 residues. CDR1 MDHEN and CDR2 SYDVKM come from the germline V gene. The V gene end was trimmed by 4 bases and the J gene end by 3 bases; junction bases not matched to a gene: 3. The full variable domain, rest sourced from reference TRBV28 and TRBJ2-3, is DVKVTQSSRYLVKRTGEKVFLECVQDMDHENMFWYRQDPGLGLRLIYFSYDVKMKEKGDIPEGYSVSREKKERFSLILESASTNQTSMYLCASSSGGLTDTQYFGPGTRLTVL.

This clone was found a few times. The chain uses TRBV19 and TRBJ1-5; tentative D call: TRBD1 (5 bases). Trimming took off 6 bases at V and 7 bases at J, with 16 bases between the two ends. The CDR3 runs 14 residues. Germline V gene data show CDR1 as LNHDA and CDR2 as SQIVND (reference sequence). DNA of the CDR3: TGTGCCAGTAGCCTGGCGGTCAGGGAACAGCCCCAGCATTTT. Translating it yields CASSLAVREQPQHF.

This clone came up a few times. The chain uses TRBV30 and TRBJ2-3; TRBD2 is a possible D gene (7 bases). The CDR3 is 14 amino acids. CDR1 is GTSNPN and CDR2 is SVGIG in the germline V gene (reference sequence). V lost 2 bases and J lost 5, with 14 bases in between. The CDR3 nucleotides read TGTGCCTGGAGTCTAGGGGGGGGGCAAGATACGCAGTATTTT. This gives the protein CAWSLGGGQDTQYF.

The chain carries TRBV29-1 and TRBJ2-3; 11 bases line up with TRBD1. The germline CDR1 and CDR2 sequences are SQVTM and ANQGSEA. The CDR3 is 15 amino acids. Unmatched junction bases numbered 7, after V lost 5 bases and J lost 3 bases. CDR3: CSVRTGQGGTDTQYF. The CDR3 DNA sequence: TGCAGCGTTCGGACGGGACAGGGGGGAACAGATACGCAGTATTTT.

This clone was recorded a few times. This CDR3 reads CASREDRGNEKLFF. DNA for the CDR3: TGCGCCAGCAGAGAGGACAGGGGTAATGAAAAACTGTTTTTT. The rearrangement uses TRBV4-1 and TRBJ1-4; 9 positions agree with TRBD1. Germline trimming cut 6 bases from V and 4 bases from J; bases unmatched to any gene: 3. This CDR3 is built from 14 residues. Germline V CDR1 and CDR2: MGHRA, YSYEKL.

This clone was detected only a few times. This chain uses TRBV7-2 with TRBJ1-2, with 7 bases identical to TRBD1. Germline CDR1 SGHTA, CDR2 FQGNSA. The CDR3 has 15 amino acids. Germline trimming cut 1 base from V and 4 bases from J; bases unmatched to any gene: 6. CDR3 DNA: TGTGCCAGCAGCTTAGGTCCGGGACAGTCCTATGGCTACACCTTC. This sequence encodes CASSLGPGQSYGYTF.

This chain connects TRBV5-1 to TRBJ2-7, with TRBD2 matching over 8 bases. Per the germline V gene, CDR1 is SGHRS and CDR2 is YFSETQ. The CDR3 totals 16 residues. With 3 bases clipped from V and 5 bases from J, the junction kept 13 bases outside the gene matches. The DNA for the CDR3 is TGCGCCAGCAGCTCGGCAGTTGCGGGGGGCTTAAACGAGCAGTACTTC. Translation gives CASSSAVAGGLNEQYF.

The chain has TRBV18 and TRBJ1-2, with no clear D. Germline-derived CDR1 and CDR2 are KGHSH and LQKENI. CDR3 length equals 13 residues. The ends were cut back, 3 bases at V and 0 bases at J, with 5 bases in the middle. The CDR3 sequence: CASSPLANYGYTF. The CDR3 nucleotides are TGTGCCAGCTCACCGTTGGCTAACTATGGCTACACCTTC.

This clone was counted between two and nine times. The chain joins TRBV6-1 to TRBJ2-2; D possibly corresponds to TRBD2 (5 bases). V lost 4 bases to trimming and J lost 2 bases, with 14 bases between them. The CDR3 extends over 16 amino acids. Germline CDR1 and CDR2: MNHNS and SASEGT. The CDR3 loop is CASSVQTSGNTGELFF. The CDR3 DNA reads as TGTGCCAGCAGTGTCCAGACCTCGGGAAACACCGGGGAGCTGTTTTTT.

This clone was detected a few times. This chain uses TRBV30 with TRBJ1-1, with 10 positions matching TRBD1. Germline CDR1 reads GTSNPN; CDR2 reads SVGIG (reference sequence). This CDR3 has 13 amino acids. V lost 2 bases, J lost 8 bases, and 5 bases stayed unmatched. The CDR3 nucleotides are TGTGCCTGGAGTCGGGACAGGGGCCACGAAGCTTTCTTT. It specifies CAWSRDRGHEAFF.

Concerning this clone: At the DNA level, this CDR3 is encoded by other sequences in the same sample as well. The rearrangement joins TRBV6-5 to TRBJ1-2; no clear D. Germline V gene lookup returns CDR1 MNHEY and CDR2 SVGAGI. CDR3 size: 13 residues. The V gene lost 0 bases and the J gene lost 0 bases, with 2 bases spanning the gap. CDR3 DNA sequence: TGTGCCAGCAGTTACTCGACTAACTATGGCTACACCTTC. Translating it yields CASSYSTNYGYTF.

This clone was seen repeatedly, ten times or more. The sample carries other DNA sequences with the same CDR3. The genes are TRBV7-2 and TRBJ2-3, with D possibly being TRBD1 or TRBD2 (6 bases each). CDR1 is SGHTA, CDR2 FQGNSA, per germline. V was cut by 3 bases and J by 1 base, with 11 bases left in between. There are 15 residues in the CDR3. The CDR3 loop reads CASSLTGAGTDTQYF. The CDR3 coding sequence is TGTGCCAGCAGCTTGACGGGGGCCGGCACAGATACGCAGTATTTT.

This clone was detected a few times. CDR3 DNA sequence: TGTGCCAGCAGTTACACCGGGACAGGACTTGAAGCTTTCTTT. The encoded protein is CASSYTGTGLEAFF. The V gene is TRBV6-6, the J gene TRBJ1-1, with 8 bases fitting TRBD1. The germline gives CDR1 MNHNY, CDR2 SVGAGI (reference sequence). The V segment lost 2 bases and the J segment 7 bases; nucleotides outside the gene matches: 6. The CDR3 is made up of 14 amino acids.

This chain links TRBV15 with TRBJ2-7; D is possibly TRBD1 or TRBD2 (5 bases each). CDR3 size: 14 residues. Trimming left V 3 bases short and J 7 bases short, with 16 bases between. Germline V CDR1 and CDR2: LNHNV, YYDKDF (reference sequence). The CDR3 DNA is TGTGCCACCAGCAGTTACCCGAGGGACGTTGAGCAGTACTTC. Translation: CATSSYPRDVEQYF.

Ten or more counts support this clone. V and J are TRBV7-9 and TRBJ1-6; D is undetermined. This CDR3 has 15 residues. CDR1 SEHNR and CDR2 FQNEAQ come from the germline V gene (reference sequence). V dropped 2 bases and J dropped 9 bases, with 14 bases sitting between them. CDR3 in DNA: TGTGCCAGCAGCTTAAACGAAGGGTCGGGTTCACCCCTCCACTTT. It yields the protein CASSLNEGSGSPLHF.

The chain has TRBV5-6 and TRBJ1-1; 12 bases match TRBD1. The trim removed 4 bases at V and 5 bases at J, leaving 9 bases unmatched. CDR3 length equals 16 residues. Germline V gene data show CDR1 as SGHDT and CDR2 as YYEEEE. The CDR3 protein is CASSPGTGGAWTEAFF. As DNA, the CDR3 is TGTGCCAGCAGCCCCGGGACAGGGGGCGCCTGGACTGAAGCTTTCTTT.